These 19 T cell receptor beta chains were all obtained from the same sample, sequenced in a study of glioma-infiltrating T cells. The iRepertoire nested amplicon-rescue multiplex PCR amplified TCR alpha and beta CDR3s from RNA. Each CDR3 protein is one row after TCRdb ran MiXCR on the multiplex PCR reads. This table has about 44,000 distinct CDR3 sequences, under 25% appearing once. Sequenced sample: glioma tissue, nonneoplastic brain tissue, or PBMCs (not recorded which). The receptors come from a human donor with low-grade glioma or glioblastoma, undergoing nonglioma brain surgery, or in good health (not recorded which).

This clonotype was counted at least ten times. The rearrangement uses TRBV4-1 and TRBJ2-1; 10 nucleotides line up with TRBD2. Trimming took 6 bases from V and 4 from J; bases not matched to a gene: 6. Germline assignment: CDR1 MGHRA and CDR2 YSYEKL. The CDR3 contains 15 residues. The CDR3 loop is CASRVAGGSYNEQFF. As DNA, the CDR3 is TGCGCCAGCAGGGTAGCGGGGGGATCTTACAATGAGCAGTTCTTC.

This clonotype was found many times. The genes are TRBV20-1 and TRBJ1-1; 7 positions agree with TRBD1. Trimming took 5 bases from V and 0 from J; bases not matched to a gene: 6. The CDR3 has 14 residues. Per germline, CDR1 DFQATT and CDR2 SNEGSKA (reference sequence). This CDR3 reads CSASGGQMNTEAFF. DNA for the CDR3: TGCAGTGCTTCCGGGGGACAGATGAACACTGAAGCTTTCTTT.

This clonotype was observed at least ten times. The chain uses TRBV4-2 and TRBJ2-1, with 12 bases lining up with TRBD2. The germline CDR1 and CDR2 sequences are LGHNA and YNFKEQ. V was clipped by 3 bases and J by 3 bases; unmatched bases: 3. This CDR3 region has 16 residues. DNA of the CDR3: TGTGCCAGCAGCCAGAGACTAGCGGGGGACTACAATGAGCAGTTCTTC. It is translated as CASSQRLAGDYNEQFF.

This clonotype appeared many times. The rearrangement joins TRBV18 to TRBJ2-3, with TRBD2 matching 11 bases. V lost 7 bases to trimming and J lost 4 bases; unmatched junction nucleotides: 7. Germline-derived CDR1 and CDR2 are KGHSH and LQKENI. CDR3 length: 15 residues. DNA of the CDR3: TGTGCCAGCTGGGCCGGGACTAGCGGAGCAGATACGCAGTATTTT. Protein product: CASWAGTSGADTQYF.

This clonotype was counted only a few times. The genes are TRBV29-1 and TRBJ2-1; TRBD1 matches 9 bases. Germline CDR1 SQVTM, CDR2 ANQGSEA. With 3 bases clipped from V and 7 bases from J, the junction kept 4 bases outside the gene matches. This CDR3 region has 13 residues. In DNA form, the CDR3 reads TGCAGCGTTGAGGGACAGGGTTGGAATGAGCAGTTCTTC. This translates into CSVEGQGWNEQFF.

A few counts support this clonotype. The chain links TRBV12-3 or TRBV12-4 to TRBJ1-5; perhaps TRBD1 as D (6 bases). Trimming removed 1 base from V and 13 bases from J, with 11 bases in between. The CDR3 is 12 residues long. This CDR3 is CASSLEGGWQHF. CDR3 nucleotides: TGTGCCAGCAGTTTAGAAGGGGGATGGCAGCATTTT.

Turning to this clonotype: The CDR3 does not close with the conserved phenylalanine or tryptophan, likely indicating a read error. The chain is built from TRBV28 and TRBJ1-5; no reliable D call. V was pared by 6 bases and J by 3 bases, with 12 bases between. Germline CDR1 and CDR2: MDHEN and SYDVKM. CDR3 size: 14 residues. CDR3 in DNA: TGTGCCAGCAGCCCCCATCGAACCAATCAGCCCCAGCATCTT. As protein: CASSPHRTNQPQHL.

Concerning this clonotype: Being one base from a much bigger clone, this may be a read error. This sequence joins TRBV2 and TRBJ2-1; D is unresolved. CDR3 length: 11 residues. Germline loops: CDR1 SNHLY, CDR2 FYNNEI. CDR3 DNA sequence: TGTGCCAGCGGTTATTTCAATAAGCAGTTCTTC. Its protein is CASGYFNKQFF.

Concerning this clonotype: This may come from a read error, since a much larger clone is one base off. DNA for the CDR3: TGTGCCATCAGCCTAGCTTACCCCGGGACAGGGGACGAGCAGTACTTC. It encodes CAISLAYPGTGDEQYF. The V gene is TRBV14, the J gene TRBJ2-7; 10 bases line up with TRBD1. From germline, CDR1 is SGHDN and CDR2 FVKESK. This CDR3 has 16 amino acids.

The chain joins TRBV29-1 to TRBJ2-1; no clear D. The germline CDR1 and CDR2 sequences are SQVTM and ANQGSEA. V dropped 0 bases and J dropped 0 bases, with 6 bases sitting between them. The CDR3 spans 14 residues. The CDR3, as DNA: TGCAGCGTTGAAGACTATAGCTCCTACAATGAGCAGTTCTTC. As protein: CSVEDYSSYNEQFF.

This CDR3 reads CSVVFWRNEQFF. The DNA of the CDR3 is TGCAGCGTTGTCTTCTGGCGGAATGAGCAGTTCTTC. The chain employs TRBV29-1 and TRBJ2-1; unclear D gene. The CDR3 length is 12 residues. Germline V gene sequence: CDR1 SQVTM, CDR2 ANQGSEA. V was trimmed by 4 bases and J by 7 bases, leaving 11 bases between them.

The rearrangement uses TRBV4-2 and TRBJ2-3, with 8 bases fitting TRBD1. The germline CDR1 and CDR2 sequences are LGHNA and YNFKEQ. CDR3 length: 15 residues. V gave up 4 bases and J gave up 3 bases; unmatched junction bases: 6. The CDR3 nucleotides read TGTGCCAGCAGCCGAGAACAGGGGGATACAGATACGCAGTATTTT. Its protein product is CASSREQGDTDTQYF.

This clonotype was counted many times. The V gene is TRBV2, the J gene TRBJ1-1; 9 positions match TRBD1. The CDR3 covers 13 residues. Germline CDR1 SNHLY, CDR2 FYNNEI. Trimming at V came to 11 bases and at J to 1 base, leaving 5 bases not matched to a gene. Here the CDR3 reads CARGQGSNTEAFF. The CDR3 DNA follows: TGTGCCCGAGGACAGGGGTCGAACACTGAAGCTTTCTTT. The full variable domain, its missing parts supplied by reference TRBV2 and TRBJ1-1, is EPEVTQTPSHQVTQMGQEVILRCVPISNHLYFYWYRQILGQKVEFLVSFYNNEISEKSEIFDDQFSVERPDGSNFTLKIRSTKLEDSAMYFCARGQGSNTEAFFGQGTRLTVV.

For this clonotype: A much larger clone lies one base from this, so it may be a read error. This chain links TRBV19 with TRBJ1-5; D remains unclear. Trimming removed 11 bases at V and 4 bases at J, with 12 bases between. Germline-derived CDR1 and CDR2 are LNHDA and SQIVND (reference sequence). This CDR3 contains 12 residues. For the CDR3, the DNA is TGTGCCTGCGGGGATAGGAATCAGCCCCAGCATTTT. Its translation is CACGDRNQPQHF. The complete variable domain, with remaining parts taken from reference TRBV19 and TRBJ1-5, reads DGGITQSPKYLFRKEGQNVTLSCEQNLNHDAMYWYRQDPGQGLRLIYYSQIVNDFQKGDIAEGYSVSREKKESFPLTVTSAQKNPTAFYLCACGDRNQPQHFGDGTRLSIL.

This clonotype was seen many times. V gene TRBV12-3 or TRBV12-4 combines with J gene TRBJ2-2, with 9 bases matching TRBD1. The CDR3 contains 13 residues. V dropped 5 bases and J dropped 6; count of bases not matched to a gene: 1. This CDR3 is CASSRQGAGELFF. The CDR3, as DNA: TGTGCCAGCAGTCGACAGGGGGCCGGGGAGCTGTTTTTT.

Ten or more counts support this clonotype. The chain carries TRBV20-1 and TRBJ2-1; possible D gene TRBD2, 5 bases. Between the trimmed V and J ends, which lost 2 bases and 9 bases, there was a span of 8 bases. CDR1 is DFQATT and CDR2 is SNEGSKA in the germline V gene (reference sequence). The CDR3 is 11 amino acids. The CDR3 reads CSARRSGEQFF. The CDR3 DNA reads as TGCAGTGCTAGACGAAGCGGTGAGCAGTTCTTC.

V and J are TRBV27 and TRBJ2-5; D is undetermined. CDR3 length equals 12 residues. V gave up 3 bases and J gave up 5 bases, with 7 bases separating them. Germline V CDR1 and CDR2: MNHEY, SMNVEV (reference sequence). As DNA, the CDR3 is TGTGCCAGCAGTTTCCTCTGGGAGACCCAGTACTTC. Translated, it gives CASSFLWETQYF.

This clonotype was observed many times. This chain's CDR3 is CATSRDRGPDTQYF. The CDR3, as DNA: TGTGCCACCAGCAGAGATCGAGGCCCAGATACGCAGTATTTT. This sequence joins TRBV15 and TRBJ2-3; no clear D gene. V was shortened by 0 bases and J by 4 bases, with 8 bases between the two germline ends. Per germline, CDR1 LNHNV and CDR2 YYDKDF (reference sequence). CDR3 length equals 14 residues.

This clonotype was seen many times. The gene calls are TRBV6-1 and TRBJ2-4; 10 bases map to TRBD1. With 8 bases clipped from V and 7 bases from J, the junction kept 2 bases outside the gene matches. CDR3 length: 12 residues. The germline V gene encodes CDR1 MNHNS and CDR2 SASEGT. CDR3 in DNA: TGTGCCAGCGGGACAGGGGATAACATTCAGTACTTC. Encoded protein: CASGTGDNIQYF.